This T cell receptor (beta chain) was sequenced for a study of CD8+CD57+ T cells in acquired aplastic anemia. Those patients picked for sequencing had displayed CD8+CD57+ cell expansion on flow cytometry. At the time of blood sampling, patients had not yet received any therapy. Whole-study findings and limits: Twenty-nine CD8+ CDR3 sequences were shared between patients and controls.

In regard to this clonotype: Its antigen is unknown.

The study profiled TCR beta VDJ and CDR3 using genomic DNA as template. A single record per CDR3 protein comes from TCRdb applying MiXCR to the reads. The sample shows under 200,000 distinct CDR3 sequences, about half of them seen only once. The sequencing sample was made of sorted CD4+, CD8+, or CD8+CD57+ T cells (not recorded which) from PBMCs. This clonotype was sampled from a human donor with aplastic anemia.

DNA of the CDR3: TGTGCCAGCAGCGTAGACAGGATGGGTGAAAAACTGTTTTTT. Residues: CASSVDRMGEKLFF. The rearrangement links TRBV9 to TRBJ1-4, with a tentative D call TRBD1 (5 bases). Trimming took off 0 bases at V and 7 bases at J, with 10 bases between the two ends. The CDR3 totals 14 residues. The germline V gene encodes CDR1 SGDLS and CDR2 YYNGEE.